These 13 T cell receptor beta chains were all obtained from the same sample, sequenced in a study of T-cell reconstitution after alpha-beta-depleted transplantation in children (TCRdb year 2016). The library was built by means of PCR. TCRdb records Illumina HiSeq 2500 as the sequencer. TCR library preparation used molecular barcoding, with unique molecular identifiers applied to normalize quantification of the TCRbeta repertoire. The public reads were quality trimmed at Q25 with fastp and then assembled into clones with MiXCR by TCRdb, keeping productive beta chains. Identical CDR3 protein sequences are pooled into one entry, listed with their most common genes and DNA. The sample table holds about 240,000 distinct CDR3 sequences, of which around 12% were seen once. Approximately 2.4% of the sample comes from the top ten. The sequencing here drew on PBMCs from the stem cell graft donor, taken from the stem cell graft. The receptors here all came from a human donor who donated a stem cell graft to a child with acute lymphoblastic leukemia.

This clonotype was recorded many times. V usage is TRBV6-2 or TRBV6-3 and J usage is TRBJ2-7, with 12 bases lining up with TRBD2. CDR3 length equals 17 residues. J was trimmed by 6 bases and V by 3 bases; bases with no gene match: 12. The germline V gene encodes CDR1 MNHEY and CDR2 SVGEGT. The CDR3 coding sequence is TGTGCCAGCAGTTATCTCGGGACTAGCGGGTATATAGCCGAGCAGTACTTC. Translation gives CASSYLGTSGYIAEQYF.

This clonotype has a count of ten or more. V usage is TRBV20-1 and J usage is TRBJ2-1; TRBD2 agrees at 9 bases. The length of the CDR3 is 14 residues. Germline-derived CDR1 and CDR2 are DFQATT and SNEGSKA (reference sequence). V lost 5 bases, J lost 10 bases, and 12 bases stayed unmatched. CDR3: CSASLRRGGHEQFF. The CDR3 coding sequence is TGCAGTGCTTCTTTACGGCGGGGGGGTCACGAGCAGTTCTTC.

This clonotype showed up many times. The rearrangement uses TRBV7-2 and TRBJ2-7, with 7 bases lining up with TRBD1. V shed 4 bases, J shed 3 bases, and the junction held 6 bases outside the gene matches. The CDR3 totals 14 residues. The germline V gene has CDR1 SGHTA and CDR2 FQGNSA. DNA of the CDR3: TGTGCCAGCAGCTGGAAGACAGGGTACTACGAGCAGTACTTC. Translation: CASSWKTGYYEQYF.

This clonotype was seen at least ten times. The chain combines TRBV5-5 with TRBJ1-1; a possible D gene is TRBD1 (5 bases). Looked up from germline, CDR1 is SGHKS and CDR2 is YYEKEE (reference sequence). The CDR3 sequence is 15 residues long. V lost 1 base and J 4 bases, leaving 14 bases between the germline ends. CDR3 DNA sequence: TGTGCCAGCAGCTTGTATGAGGGGACGGTCACTGAAGCTTTCTTT. Amino acid sequence: CASSLYEGTVTEAFF.

The sample holds many counts of this clonotype. This chain links TRBV5-1 with TRBJ2-3; D is unresolved. Germline V CDR1 and CDR2: SGHRS, YFSETQ. CDR3 length equals 14 residues. The V gene lost 1 base and the J gene lost 2 bases, with 8 bases spanning the gap. CDR3 protein: CASSLTRNTDTQYF. In DNA, the CDR3 is TGCGCCAGCAGCTTGACACGAAACACAGATACGCAGTATTTT.

In regard to this clonotype: A junction boundary mismatches the germline segment, possibly from a read error. V gene TRBV7-3 combines with J gene TRBJ2-5; D not resolved. Germline lookup yields CDR1 SGHTA and CDR2 FQGTGA. CDR3 length: 13 residues. The CDR3 bases are TGTTCCAGCAGCTTAACTTATGAAGAGACCCAGTACTTC. Translation: CSSSLTYEETQYF.

This clonotype was observed at least ten times. V is TRBV28 and J is TRBJ2-7, with unresolved D. CDR3 length: 12 amino acids. The V gene lost 6 bases and the J gene lost 5 bases, with 11 bases spanning the gap. Germline V gives CDR1 MDHEN, CDR2 SYDVKM. The CDR3, as DNA: TGTGCCAGCAGGCTGGCCTCGAACGAGCAGTACTTC. It translates to CASRLASNEQYF.

This clonotype was observed a few times. This chain joins TRBV7-6 and TRBJ2-1, with TRBD2 matching over 8 bases. V was clipped by 5 bases and J by 8 bases; unmatched bases: 20. The length of the CDR3 is 18 residues. The germline CDR1 and CDR2 sequences are SGHVS and FNYEAQ. The CDR3 sequence: CASSPPGLGLNGVDEQFF. In nucleotides, the CDR3 is TGTGCCAGCAGCCCGCCGGGACTAGGGTTGAACGGTGTCGATGAGCAGTTCTTC.

The sample holds many counts of this clonotype. The rearrangement links TRBV5-5 to TRBJ1-5, with a tentative D call TRBD1 (5 bases). The germline CDR1 and CDR2 sequences are SGHKS and YYEKEE (reference sequence). Trimming removed 1 base at V and 1 base at J, with 12 bases between. CDR3 length equals 16 residues. The CDR3 DNA reads TGTGCCAGCAGCTTGAAAGGGGCGCGAAGCAATCAGCCCCAGCATTTT. Its protein is CASSLKGARSNQPQHF. The entire variable domain, with the rest obtained from reference TRBV5-5 and TRBJ1-5, is as follows: DAGVTQSPTHLIKTRGQQVTLRCSPISGHKSVSWYQQVLGQGPQFIFQYYEKEERGRGNFPDRFSARQFPNYSSELNVNALLLGDSALYLCASSLKGARSNQPQHFGDGTRLSIL.

This clonotype was recorded many times. For the CDR3, the DNA is TGCAGTGCTGGGTGGACAGGGGGTCAAGAGACCCAGTACTTC. Encoded protein: CSAGWTGGQETQYF. V gene TRBV20-1 combines with J gene TRBJ2-5; TRBD1 aligns across 10 bases. CDR1 is DFQATT, CDR2 SNEGSKA, per germline (reference sequence). V trimming: 5 bases; J trimming: 2 bases; junction bases outside the gene matches: 5. There are 14 residues in the CDR3.

At least ten counts were recorded for this clonotype. J is TRBJ1-1 and V is TRBV12-3 or TRBV12-4, with 8 bases identical to TRBD1. The J segment lost 2 bases and the V segment lost 9 bases, leaving 8 bases of the junction unmatched. The CDR3 extends over 14 amino acids. DNA for the CDR3: TGTGCCAGTTTAATGGGACAGGCAAACACTGAAGCTTTCTTT. Its translation: CASLMGQANTEAFF.

The rearrangement joins TRBV6-2 or TRBV6-3 to TRBJ2-7; 7 nucleotides line up with TRBD2. Germline loops: CDR1 MNHEY, CDR2 SVGEGT. The CDR3 extends over 16 amino acids. V was pared by 6 bases and J by 1 base, with 12 bases of the junction left unmatched. The CDR3: CASSTLSGRRSYEQYF. In nucleotides, the CDR3 is TGTGCCAGCAGCACTCTTAGCGGGCGGCGATCCTACGAGCAGTACTTC.

This clonotype has at least ten counts. The V gene is TRBV5-5, the J gene TRBJ2-2; no clear D gene. This CDR3 contains 14 residues. V was trimmed by 2 bases and J by 2 bases, leaving 7 bases between them. Germline-derived CDR1 and CDR2 are SGHKS and YYEKEE (reference sequence). The CDR3 DNA reads TGTGCCAGCAGCTTTGGACCAAACACCGGGGAGCTGTTTTTT. It codes for CASSFGPNTGELFF.